The present T cell receptor (beta chain) was sequenced within a study of blood T cell repertoires in COVID-19. Whole-study context: The samples span acute and convalescent COVID-19 from the United States, Italy and Spain. T cells, B-cell-depleted T cells, or PBMCs provided the cDNA or gDNA that served as material.

This clone has just one count. In the original analysis: The assay estimated nucleated cells by amplifying reference gene primers. The table came from immunoSEQ multiplex PCR; TCRdb's copy has only in-frame clones and leaves some out. The V and J calls and clone size are taken from that table; D and trimming were inferred from the DNA. The sample contains about 320,000 clones, approximately 90% of which appear only once. Participants, about 18 to 90 years old, spanned fewer than 30 US areas. Germline lookup yields CDR1 SGHRS and CDR2 YFSETQ. With 4 bases removed from V and 5 bases from J, the gap between germline ends came to 16 bases. CDR3 length: 14 residues.

The receptor was derived from a woman aged 25 to 39 who had been exposed to COVID-19. Sequenced input: PBMCs or T cells enriched from blood (not recorded which). This chain joins TRBV5-1 and TRBJ2-7; D is perhaps TRBD2 (6 bases). The CDR3 here is CASSLGTSGNEQYF. CDR3 nucleotides: TGCGCCAGCAGCCTGGGGACTTCTGGGAACGAGCAGTACTTC. Full variable domain (rest looked up from reference TRBV5-1 and TRBJ2-7): KAGVTQTPRYLIKTRGQQVTLSCSPISGHRSVSWYQQTPGQGLQFLFEYFSETQRNKGNFPGRFSGRQFSNSRSEMNVSTLELGDSALYLCASSLGTSGNEQYFGPGTRLTVT.